What follows are 17 T cell receptor beta chains derived from one specimen sequenced in a study of T cells in Graves' hyperthyroidism and ophthalmopathy. There were TCR beta CDR3 regions amplified from RNA transcripts. An initial round of RT-PCR targeting the TCR CDR3 relied on the HTBI primer set. MiXCR, applied by TCRdb to the multiplex PCR reads, yields one record per CDR3 protein. The table includes hundreds of thousands of distinct CDR3 sequences, approximately 22% detected once. The sequencing sample was made of blood. These receptor sequences come from a woman between 65 and 79 years old with Graves' ophthalmopathy.

Many counts were recorded for this clonotype. This rearrangement joins TRBV6-1 to TRBJ2-7; D is undetermined. V was trimmed by 5 bases and J by 7 bases, leaving 12 bases between them. The CDR3 is 12 amino acids. CDR1 is MNHNS and CDR2 is SASEGT in the germline V gene. The CDR3 nucleotides are TGTGCCAGCAGTATGGAAGTCGGGGAGCAGTACTTC. Translation gives CASSMEVGEQYF.

At least ten counts were recorded for this clonotype. The chain has TRBV9 and TRBJ2-5; 8 nucleotides line up with TRBD2. The CDR3 runs to 15 residues. The junction had 9 bases not matched to a gene; V was cut back by 3 bases and J by 5 bases. CDR1 and CDR2 from the germline V gene are SGDLS and YYNGEE. CDR3 DNA sequence: TGTGCCAGCAGCGAGGGGTCGAGCGGGAGTGAGACCCAGTACTTC. It translates to CASSEGSSGSETQYF.

This clonotype has just a few counts. The rearrangement joins TRBV11-2 to TRBJ2-5, with D hard to call. In germline, CDR1 is SGHAT, CDR2 FQNNGV. The CDR3 spans 12 residues. V was cut by 6 bases and J by 5 bases, with 10 bases left in between. CDR3 DNA sequence: TGTGCCAGCAGTACAAGCTGGGAGACCCAGTACTTC. Its protein is CASSTSWETQYF.

The chain employs TRBV24-1 and TRBJ2-1; 10 nucleotides agree with TRBD1. Germline values: CDR1 KGHDR, CDR2 SFDVKD. The CDR3 runs 14 residues. Unmatched junction bases numbered 4, after V lost 4 bases and J lost 8 bases. In DNA, the CDR3 is TGTGCCACCAGTGACCCGGACAGGGGGGATGAGCAGTTCTTC. This sequence encodes CATSDPDRGDEQFF.

This clonotype was recorded a few times. The chain carries TRBV6-5 and TRBJ1-1, with 9 bases fitting TRBD1. V lost 4 bases and J lost 1; bases outside the gene matches: 4. Per germline, CDR1 MNHEY and CDR2 SVGAGI. This CDR3 has 15 amino acids. The CDR3 region has the DNA TGTGCCAGCAGTTCCTGGACAGGGGAGAACACTGAAGCTTTCTTT. This translates into CASSSWTGENTEAFF.

In this sample, this clonotype turned up many times. The chain recombines TRBV20-1 with TRBJ2-5, with 12 bases matching TRBD2. The CDR3 spans 15 residues. The junction had 8 bases not matched to a gene; V was cut back by 7 bases and J by 2 bases. Per the germline V gene, CDR1 is DFQATT and CDR2 is SNEGSKA (reference sequence). The CDR3 coding sequence is TGCAGTGGGAGGAGGCTAGCGGGAGGGCAAGAGACCCAGTACTTC. The encoded protein is CSGRRLAGGQETQYF.

This clonotype was recorded at least ten times. The rearrangement uses TRBV12-3 or TRBV12-4 and TRBJ1-5; 7 positions agree with TRBD1. The ends lost 2 bases at V and 4 bases at J; junction bases unmatched: 5. The CDR3 is 15 residues long. CDR3 protein: CASSLMRGQNQPQHF. The CDR3 nucleotides read TGTGCCAGCAGTTTAATGAGGGGGCAGAATCAGCCCCAGCATTTT.

The rearrangement links TRBV18 to TRBJ2-3; D gene unclear. The CDR3 is 13 amino acids. V was clipped by 6 bases and J by 4 bases, with 11 bases between them. CDR1 and CDR2 (germline): KGHSH, LQKENI. CDR3 bases: TGTGCCAGCTCCAATGCCAACGCAGATACGCAGTATTTT. Its translation is CASSNANADTQYF. The variable domain in full, with the rest retrieved from reference TRBV18 and TRBJ2-3, is NAGVMQNPRHLVRRRGQEARLRCSPMKGHSHVYWYRQLPEEGLKFMVYLQKENIIDESGMPKERFSAEFPKEGPSILRIQQVVRGDSAAYFCASSNANADTQYFGPGTRLTVL.

The chain combines TRBV12-5 with TRBJ1-5; no clear D. Trimming left V 8 bases short and J 7 bases short, with 15 bases between. Germline V gives CDR1 LGHNT, CDR2 FRNRAP. The CDR3 length is 13 residues. The CDR3 DNA sequence: TGTGCTAGTAGCAATACCCTATCCCAGCCCCAGCATTTT. Translating gives CASSNTLSQPQHF.

The chain carries TRBV3-1 and TRBJ2-1; 8 nucleotides line up with TRBD2. The trim removed 2 bases at V and 4 bases at J, leaving 19 bases unmatched. Germline-derived CDR1 and CDR2 are LGHDT and YNNKEL (reference sequence). This CDR3 spans 20 amino acids. The CDR3 nucleotides are TGTGCCAGCAGCCAACACCCTCCAGACGGGAGGGGAACCAAATACAATGAGCAGTTCTTC. Protein product: CASSQHPPDGRGTKYNEQFF.

The V and J genes are TRBV18 and TRBJ1-2; no reliable D call. The CDR3 sequence is 12 residues long. V was trimmed by 3 bases and J by 3 bases, leaving 5 bases between them. Germline CDR1 KGHSH, CDR2 LQKENI. The CDR3 nucleotides read TGTGCCAGCTCACCGACCCACTATGGCTACACCTTC. Its translation: CASSPTHYGYTF.

CDR3 in amino acids: CASRNRDRPSGELFF. Written as DNA, the CDR3 is TGTGCCAGCAGGAACCGGGACAGGCCCTCCGGGGAGCTGTTTTTT. The chain is built from TRBV6-2 or TRBV6-3 and TRBJ2-2; 8 nucleotides agree with TRBD1. Germline trimming cut 6 bases from V and 6 bases from J; bases unmatched to any gene: 9. The germline V gene has CDR1 MNHEY and CDR2 SVGEGT. The length of the CDR3 is 15 residues.

The chain couples TRBV6-1 to TRBJ2-3, with a weak D call TRBD2 (6 bases). The CDR3 has 15 residues. Germline CDR1 is MNHNS and CDR2 is SASEGT. Trimming left V 7 bases short and J 2 bases short, with 16 bases between. This chain's CDR3 is CASTARRRATDTQYF. The DNA of the CDR3 is TGTGCCAGCACCGCTCGGCGGAGGGCCACAGATACGCAGTATTTT.

The V call is TRBV18, the J call TRBJ2-3; TRBD2 matches at 9 bases. Losses at the gene ends were 5 bases for V and 4 bases for J; bases not matched to a gene: 13. Germline V gene data show CDR1 as KGHSH and CDR2 as LQKENI. This CDR3 is built from 17 residues. For the CDR3, the DNA is TGTGCCAGCTCATCCTACCCGGGACTAGCTGTGTCAGATACGCAGTATTTT. This translates into CASSSYPGLAVSDTQYF.

This clonotype occurred a few times. This chain connects TRBV2 to TRBJ2-2; 10 bases are shared with TRBD1. CDR1 is SNHLY and CDR2 is FYNNEI in the germline V gene. V trimming: 7 bases; J trimming: 3 bases; junction bases outside the gene matches: 2. This CDR3 is 14 amino acids long. In nucleotides, the CDR3 is TGTGCCAGCAAAGGACAGGGGGACACCGGGGAGCTGTTTTTT. Translated: CASKGQGDTGELFF.

Many counts were recorded for this clonotype. The chain recombines TRBV6-1 with TRBJ1-1, with D perhaps TRBD1 (5 bases). Germline CDR1 and CDR2: MNHNS and SASEGT. Deletions cut 2 bases from V and 4 bases from J, with 14 bases between. The CDR3 loop spans 15 amino acids. The CDR3: CASSEYGTHVTEAFF. The CDR3 DNA follows: TGTGCCAGCAGTGAATATGGGACTCACGTCACTGAAGCTTTCTTT.

This clonotype was detected ten times or more. This chain connects TRBV6-1 to TRBJ2-1; D is ambiguous. The CDR3 consists of 12 residues. In germline, CDR1 is MNHNS, CDR2 SASEGT. V dropped 0 bases and J dropped 9 bases, with 6 bases sitting between them. CDR3: CASSEALSEQFF. CDR3 in DNA: TGTGCCAGCAGTGAAGCCCTTAGTGAGCAGTTCTTC.